Sequencing of this T cell receptor beta chain was carried out in a study of vaccination effects on CD4 cells after COVID-19. Across the whole study: Every participant took two doses of the BNT162b2 or mRNA-1273 vaccine.

In the case of this clone: Its target is not known.

TCRdb keeps only in-frame clones here, not all; method: immunoSEQ multiplex PCR. This table has around 30,000 clones, over 55% appearing once. It was after around 10 days of culture that CD4+ T cells were isolated. Vaccine recipients lacked prior SARS-CoV-2 infection and had negative nucleocapsid antibodies. CDR3 length equals 16 residues. Trimming took 1 base from V and 0 from J, leaving 10 bases between them. Germline CDR1 SNHLY, CDR2 FYNNEI. The receptor was derived from a human donor who received a COVID-19 vaccine. Material: CD4+ T cells from PBMCs cultured without peptide, obtained before COVID-19 vaccination. The chain uses TRBV2 and TRBJ2-1; D is uncertain. CDR3 nucleotide sequence: TGTGCCAGCAGTGAAGAGGCCCTCCTCTCCTACAATGAGCAGTTCTTC. It yields the protein CASSEEALLSYNEQFF. The entire variable domain, with the rest obtained from reference TRBV2 and TRBJ2-1, is as follows: EPEVTQTPSHQVTQMGQEVILRCVPISNHLYFYWYRQILGQKVEFLVSFYNNEISEKSEIFDDQFSVERPDGSNFTLKIRSTKLEDSAMYFCASSEEALLSYNEQFFGPGTRLTVL.